This TCR beta chain was observed in a study of OX40 agonist ivuxolimab in advanced cancers. A history of autoimmune disease or systemic immunosuppression excluded patients. Sequenced by immunoSEQ multiplex PCR; TCRdb stores in-frame clones only, minus some. Of tens of thousands of clones in the sample, 88% were seen once. V was cut by 8 bases and J by 5 bases, with 6 bases left in between. CDR3 length: 10 amino acids. Germline CDR1 reads SQVTM; CDR2 reads ANQGSEA. This TCR derives from an adult with an advanced solid tumor such as melanoma, head and neck, liver or kidney cancer. Source: CD4+ or CD8+ T cells sorted from blood, taken in a trial of the OX40 agonist ivuxolimab. The chain combines TRBV29-1 with TRBJ2-2; D is unclear. CDR3 loop: CSTNTGELFF. CDR3 coding DNA: TGCAGCACTAATACCGGGGAGCTGTTTTTT.